The present entry profiles one T cell receptor beta chain with its context. The sample belongs to a study of blood T cell repertoires in COVID-19. Study-level background: There were acute and convalescent COVID-19 samples, and they came from the United States, Italy and Spain.

Only in-frame clones appear in the TCRdb table, and some are missing; sequencing was by immunoSEQ multiplex PCR. Among about 120,000 clones listed, roughly 80% were seen once. Sequenced input: peripheral blood. The sequence was obtained from a woman aged 55-70 years with acute or convalescent COVID-19.

In nucleotides, the CDR3 is TGTGCCTGGACCTCCGGGACAGGGGTCTACGAGCAGTACTTC. Amino acids: CAWTSGTGVYEQYF. The V call is TRBV30, the J call TRBJ2-7; 10 bases agree with TRBD1. The ends lost 4 bases at V and 3 bases at J; junction bases unmatched: 6. Germline V gene lookup returns CDR1 GTSNPN and CDR2 SVGIG (reference sequence). The CDR3 has 14 residues.